The rows below give T cell receptor beta chains drawn from one sample of a study of T cells in Graves' hyperthyroidism and ophthalmopathy. TCRdb itself ran the multiplex PCR reads through MiXCR, one entry per CDR3 protein. Among around 690,000 distinct CDR3 sequences, 17% were seen once, and the ten largest hold roughly 15%. The source material was blood. The receptors here all came from a man between 45 and 60 years old with Graves' hyperthyroidism. The CDR3 runs from the conserved cysteine through the conserved F or W. The D gene is left open where the match is weak. Rows give clone size only sometimes, using once, few, many, or a class for an expanded clone.

- TRBJ1-1 many TRBV2 TGTGCCAGCAGTGAAGAAAACAGGTGGAGTGAAGCTTTCTTT CASSEENRWSEAFF
- TRBJ1-3 few TRBV7-2 TGTGCCAGCAGCGGCCAGGGGTGGGGAAACACCATATATTTT CASSGQGWGNTIYF
- TRBJ2-1 - TRBV6-2/TRBV6-3 TGTGCCAGCAGGACGACGATTCGTGAGCAGTTCTTC CASRTTIREQFF
- TRBJ2-1 many TRBV30 TGTGCCTGGAGCCCGCTTAGGGGCGGGAACTACAATGAGCAGTTCTTC CAWSPLRGGNYNEQFF
- TRBJ1-5 few TRBV2 TGTGCCAGCAGCCCCAGGGAAGGGGGTAATCAGCCCCAGCATTTT CASSPREGGNQPQHF
TRBD1 TRBJ2-7 many TRBV27 TGTGCCAGCAGTTTTGGACAGGTTGAAGTTGCCTACGAGCAGTACTTC CASSFGQVEVAYEQYF
- TRBJ2-4 - TRBV3-1 TGTGCCAGCAGCCAGGCCAGGAGAGACATTCAGTACTTC CASSQARRDIQYF
- TRBJ2-6 few TRBV2 TGTGCCAGCAGTGAGGAGGAAACTGGGGCCAACGTCCTGACTTTC CASSEEETGANVLTF
- TRBJ2-3 - TRBV28 TGTGCCAGCAGTTCCCCTAGGGGTGGGAATACGCAGTATTTT CASSSPRGGNTQYF
TRBD2 TRBJ2-1 few TRBV9 TGTGCCAGCAGCCCGGGACTAGCGGGGTTCAATGAGCAGTTCTTC CASSPGLAGFNEQFF
- TRBJ2-7 few TRBV12-3/TRBV12-4 TGTGCCATCGCGATGGTGGGGAGACCCTACGAGCAGTACTTC CAIAMVGRPYEQYF
- TRBJ2-2 many TRBV28 TGTGCCAGCAGTAGTCTAGCGCGCCTCGGCACCGGGGAGCTGTTTTTT CASSSLARLGTGELFF
- TRBJ1-5 many TRBV6-2/TRBV6-3 TGTGCCAGCAGTTATGGGAGGTTCGATCAGCCCCAGCATTTT CASSYGRFDQPQHF
TRBD2 TRBJ2-1 many TRBV2 TGTGCCAGCGGCTTTAGCGGGAGAAGTGAGCAGTTCTTC CASGFSGRSEQFF
- TRBJ1-6 once TRBV30 TGTGCCTGGAGTGAACAGTATAATTCACCCCTCCACTTT CAWSEQYNSPLHF
- TRBJ2-7 - TRBV11-2 TGTGCCAGCAGCTTAGATGAAGGTCCTGGCGAGCAGTACTTC CASSLDEGPGEQYF
- TRBJ1-2 many TRBV28 TGTGCCAGCAGTTTATGGGCAGGGGACGCCCTGTCTGGCTACACCTTC CASSLWAGDALSGYTF
- TRBJ1-6 many TRBV10-1 TGCGCCAGCACGAGTTGTAGGCAGGGGAGCATCAATTCACCCCTCCACTTT CASTSCRQGSINSPLHF
- TRBJ1-1 many TRBV7-8 TGTGCCAGCACCGATAACGATTCCAAAGCTTTCTTT CASTDNDSKAFF
TRBD2 TRBJ2-1 few TRBV20-1 TGCAGTGCTACCAGTCTAGCGGGACGATACAATGAGCAGTTCTTC CSATSLAGRYNEQFF
- TRBJ2-1 many TRBV28 TGTGCCAGCAGTTTAGAGTGGAGGAGCTACAATGAGCAGTTCTTC CASSLEWRSYNEQFF
- TRBJ2-7 few TRBV19 TGTGCCAGTACCCCGACTAAAAGCTCCTACGAGCAGTACTTC CASTPTKSSYEQYF
TRBD2 TRBJ2-1 many TRBV20-1 TGCAGTGCTAGATTCGGGGCGGGAGGTTACAATGAGCAGTTCTTC CSARFGAGGYNEQFF
- TRBJ2-5 many TRBV6-5 TGTGCCAGCAGTTACAGTTTCCGGGAGACCCAGTACTTC CASSYSFRETQYF
TRBD1 TRBJ2-7 few TRBV7-2 TGTGCCAGCAGCGTAACTGGACAGGGAGCTTTCTACGAGCAGTACTTC CASSVTGQGAFYEQYF
TRBD1 TRBJ2-3 many TRBV27 TGTGCCAGCAGGTTTAAAGACAGGGGGCATGATACGCAGTATTTT CASRFKDRGHDTQYF
- TRBJ2-1 - TRBV6-1 TGTGCCAGCGACCGGTCCTACAATGAGCAGTTCTTC CASDRSYNEQFF
- TRBJ1-2 - TRBV28 TGTGCCAGCACCTCGGGGCGGACCTATGGCTACACCTTC CASTSGRTYGYTF
- TRBJ2-5 many TRBV2 TGTGCCAGCAAACCCCAAGAGACCCAGTACTTC CASKPQETQYF
- TRBJ1-6 few TRBV6-5 TGTGCCACCTTACCCGAGAGCTCCTATAATTCACCCCTCCACTTT CATLPESSYNSPLHF
- TRBJ2-7 - TRBV28 TGTGCCAGTACGCAATGGTCTTACGAGCAGTACTTC CASTQWSYEQYF
- TRBJ1-1 few TRBV4-1 TGCGCCAGCAGCCAAGTCGAGGGGTGGACTGAAGCTTTCTTT CASSQVEGWTEAFF
- TRBJ1-6 many TRBV28 TGTGCCAGCAGAGGATCAGGGGCGAGAAATTCACCCCTCCACTTT CASRGSGARNSPLHF
- TRBJ1-2 few TRBV5-1 TGCGCCAGCAGAGGGACTACGGGGAACTATGGCTACACCTTC CASRGTTGNYGYTF
TRBD1 TRBJ2-1 - TRBV11-3 TGTGCCAGCAGCTTACTTACCGGGACAGGGATTTCTGAGCAGTTCTTC CASSLLTGTGISEQFF
TRBD1 TRBJ2-1 few TRBV6-1 TGTGCCAGCAGTGAAGACTTACCGGGACAGGGCTCCTACAATGAGCAGTTCTTC CASSEDLPGQGSYNEQFF
- TRBJ1-5 many TRBV2 TGTGCCAGCATAAGGGGCCGAGATCAGCCCCAGCATTTT CASIRGRDQPQHF
- TRBJ1-5 few TRBV6-2/TRBV6-3 TGTGCCAGCAGTGGATCAGGGTCATCAAAACAACATTTT CASSGSGSSKQHF
- TRBJ1-2 many TRBV27 TGTGCCAGCAGACCACAGGGTAGTGGCTATGGCTACACCTTC CASRPQGSGYGYTF
- TRBJ1-2 - TRBV7-9 TGTGCCAGCAGACGACGTCCCCAGGATGGCGATGGCTACACCTTC CASRRRPQDGDGYTF
TRBD2 TRBJ2-3 few TRBV7-2 TGTGCCAGCAGCCTAGATTGGCGGGGGGGCACAGATGCGCAGTATTTT CASSLDWRGGTDAQYF
TRBD2 TRBJ2-5 many TRBV11-3 TGTGCCAGCAGCTTAGATGGGCTAGCGGGAGAGACCCAGTACTTC CASSLDGLAGETQYF
TRBD2 TRBJ2-7 many TRBV19 TGTGCCAGTAGTATCTATCTAGCGGGAGTTCCCGAGCAGTACTTC CASSIYLAGVPEQYF
- TRBJ1-5 once TRBV6-2/TRBV6-3 TGTGCAACGAGACGGGAGGCGGGCAATCAGCCCCAGCATTTT CATRREAGNQPQHF
- TRBJ2-7 - TRBV4-3 TGCGCCAGCAGCCAAGAGGTCAGCTACGAGCAGTACTTC CASSQEVSYEQYF
TRBD2 TRBJ2-3 few TRBV10-1 TGCGCCAGCAGTGATTTAAGCGGGAGGGCCGGCACAGATACGCAGTATTTT CASSDLSGRAGTDTQYF
TRBD1 TRBJ1-4 many TRBV12-3/TRBV12-4 TGTGCCAGCAGTTCGGGACAGGCTACAACTAATGAAAAACTGTTTTTT CASSSGQATTNEKLFF
- TRBJ2-2 many TRBV12-3/TRBV12-4 TGTGCCAGCAGTTTAGGCCCTGTGGCGAACACCGGGGAGCTGTTTTTT CASSLGPVANTGELFF
TRBD1 TRBJ1-5 few TRBV13 TGTGCCAGCAGCGGACAGGGAAGCCAGCCCCAGCATTTT CASSGQGSQPQHF
- TRBJ1-2 many TRBV12-3/TRBV12-4 TGTGCCAGCACCAACCGGGAAACCTATGGCTACACCTTC CASTNRETYGYTF
- TRBJ1-2 few TRBV28 TGTGCCAGCAGGAAGGGAGGGGGGTATGGCTACACCTTC CASRKGGGYGYTF
TRBD1 TRBJ1-2 many TRBV28 TGTGCCAGCAGTTCCCAAAATAGGGGGCGAGGGCTTAATGGCTACACCTTC CASSSQNRGRGLNGYTF
- TRBJ2-7 many TRBV20-1 TGCAGTGCGCGCCCCGTGTTCACCAACGAGCAGTACTTC CSARPVFTNEQYF
- TRBJ1-5 few TRBV10-2 TGCGCCAGCAGTGAGTCGGGCAGCTTCAATCAGCCCCAGCATTTT CASSESGSFNQPQHF
TRBD1 TRBJ2-2 many TRBV24-1 TGTGCCACCAGTGACCTAGGACAGGGAAACACCGGGGAGCTGTTTTTT CATSDLGQGNTGELFF